This T cell receptor (beta chain) was sequenced in a study of T cells in Graves' hyperthyroidism and ophthalmopathy. Study conclusions and caveats: Through a model of 13 V-J features, ophthalmopathy was separated from stable hyperthyroidism.

V was clipped by 4 bases and J by 4 bases; unmatched bases: 7. Germline V gene sequence: CDR1 ENHRY, CDR2 SYGVKD. The CDR3 length is 15 residues. With regard to this clonotype: Antigen unknown.

RNA transcripts yielded amplified TCR beta CDR3 regions. The TCR CDR3 was amplified in a first-round RT-PCR using the HTBI primer set. Each CDR3 protein is one row after TCRdb ran MiXCR on the multiplex PCR reads. This sample carries a few hundred thousand distinct CDR3 sequences, 15% to 19% of them seen once, and the ten largest clones take 25% to 30%. Patients aged 18 to 65 had newly diagnosed hyperthyroidism lasting under 2 months. What was sequenced was blood. This sequence joins TRBV10-3 and TRBJ2-7; 10 nucleotides line up with TRBD2. This TCR derives from a woman younger than 30 with Graves' hyperthyroidism that later progressed to Graves' ophthalmopathy. DNA for the CDR3: TGTGCCATCAGTGGACGACTAGCGGGCAATTACGAGCAGTACTTC. This translates into CAISGRLAGNYEQYF.